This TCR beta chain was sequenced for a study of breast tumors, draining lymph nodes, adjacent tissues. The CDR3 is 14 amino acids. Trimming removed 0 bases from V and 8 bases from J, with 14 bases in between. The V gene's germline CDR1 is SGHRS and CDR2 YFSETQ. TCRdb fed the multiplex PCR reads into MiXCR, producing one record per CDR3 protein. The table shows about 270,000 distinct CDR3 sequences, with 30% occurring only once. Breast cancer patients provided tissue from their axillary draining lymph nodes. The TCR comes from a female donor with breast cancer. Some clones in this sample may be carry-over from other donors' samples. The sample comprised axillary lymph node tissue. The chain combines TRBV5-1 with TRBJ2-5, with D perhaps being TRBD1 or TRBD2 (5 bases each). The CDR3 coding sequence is TGCGCCAGCAGCTTGGAGGGGCGTGGGGACACCCAGTACTTC. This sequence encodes CASSLEGRGDTQYF.